This passage covers 23 T cell receptor beta chains from one sample sequenced in a study of post-analysis software for immune sequencing data. Points from the study as a whole: TRBV5-6, TRBV5-1 and TRBV20-1 were among 4 or 5 TRBV segments more frequent in patients than controls.

No cognate antigen is known for these TCRs. Unique molecular identifiers tagged the TCR beta cDNA libraries. Via MiXCR, TCRdb re-called the PCR reads, giving one row per CDR3 protein. The profile shows hundreds of thousands of distinct CDR3 sequences, roughly 40% of them singletons. The sequenced material came from blood. These receptors all stem from a girl under 18 with multiple sclerosis.

DNA for the CDR3: TGCGCCAGCAGCTTGGCCAAGGACGCAGTGTATTTT. Translating it yields CASSLAKDAVYF. The V and J genes are TRBV5-1 and TRBJ2-3; D gene unclear. This CDR3 comprises 12 residues. The germline CDR1 and CDR2 sequences are SGHRS and YFSETQ. Deletions cut 0 bases from V and 14 bases from J, with 13 bases between.

This clonotype came up a few times. This rearrangement joins TRBV3-1 to TRBJ2-1; D may match TRBD1 or TRBD2 (5 bases each). This CDR3 is 16 amino acids long. Trimming took off 1 base at V and 6 bases at J, with 16 bases between the two ends. CDR1 LGHDT and CDR2 YNNKEL come from the germline V gene (reference sequence). CDR3 DNA: TGTGCCAGCAGCCAAGTGGGGACGCGGGTGGGCAATGAGCAGTTCTTC. Its protein product is CASSQVGTRVGNEQFF.

This clonotype was recorded at least ten times. This CDR3 is CASSPGLAVYNEQFF. The CDR3 nucleotides read TGCGCCAGCAGCCCGGGACTAGCGGTATACAATGAGCAGTTCTTC. The V and J genes are TRBV5-1 and TRBJ2-1; 11 positions agree with TRBD2. The CDR3 consists of 15 residues. From germline, CDR1 is SGHRS and CDR2 YFSETQ. V was clipped by 4 bases and J by 4 bases; unmatched bases: 4. Full variable domain (outside the CDR3, taken from reference TRBV5-1 and TRBJ2-1): KAGVTQTPRYLIKTRGQQVTLSCSPISGHRSVSWYQQTPGQGLQFLFEYFSETQRNKGNFPGRFSGRQFSNSRSEMNVSTLELGDSALYLCASSPGLAVYNEQFFGPGTRLTVL.

This clonotype was recorded a few times. The chain links TRBV6-6 to TRBJ2-7; 10 bases match TRBD1. Germline V lookup: CDR1 MNHNY, CDR2 SVGAGI (reference sequence). The CDR3 spans 13 residues. J lost 5 bases, V lost 10 bases, and 8 bases had no gene match. The CDR3: CATSRDRGDEQYF. CDR3 DNA sequence: TGTGCCACCTCAAGGGACAGGGGAGACGAGCAGTACTTC.

This clonotype was detected only a few times. This chain links TRBV5-4 with TRBJ2-1; 9 nucleotides match TRBD2. After removal of 4 bases from V and 0 bases from J, the junction contained 2 bases not matched to a gene. The CDR3 length is 15 residues. Per germline, CDR1 SGHNT and CDR2 YYREEE (reference sequence). CDR3 nucleotide sequence: TGTGCCAGCAGCGAGCGGGAGGTCTCCTACAATGAGCAGTTCTTC. This sequence encodes CASSEREVSYNEQFF.

This clonotype was recorded once. V and J are TRBV12-3 or TRBV12-4 and TRBJ1-2; D gene ambiguous. This CDR3 has 13 amino acids. V shed 3 bases and J shed 8 bases, with 13 bases lying between them. CDR3 sequence (DNA): TGTGCCAGCAGTTTGGATTTCCCATGGGGCTACACCTTC. As protein: CASSLDFPWGYTF.

The chain joins TRBV7-9 to TRBJ1-5; a possible D gene is TRBD1 (5 bases). Per germline, CDR1 SEHNR and CDR2 FQNEAQ (reference sequence). The CDR3 is 16 residues long. The V end was cut by 4 bases, the J end by 1 base, with 14 bases between. This CDR3 is CASSSRTHQSNQPQHF. DNA of the CDR3: TGTGCCAGCAGCTCAAGGACACATCAGAGCAATCAGCCCCAGCATTTT.

The CDR3 spells CASSQVGGQGNIQYF. Written as DNA, the CDR3 is TGCGCCAGCAGCCAAGTCGGTGGACAGGGGAACATTCAGTACTTC. The chain employs TRBV4-1 and TRBJ2-4; 9 bases fit TRBD1. CDR3 length: 15 amino acids. J lost 7 bases, V lost 1 base, and 5 bases had no gene match. CDR1 and CDR2 (germline): MGHRA, YSYEKL.

This clonotype was recorded a few times. This sequence joins TRBV10-3 and TRBJ1-2, with 9 positions matching TRBD1. V dropped 4 bases and J dropped 7; count of bases not matched to a gene: 7. CDR1 and CDR2 from the germline V gene are ENHRY and SYGVKD. CDR3 length: 14 amino acids. The CDR3 loop reads CAISAAGTGSGYTF. The CDR3 bases are TGTGCCATCAGTGCGGCCGGGACAGGGAGTGGCTACACCTTC.

The DNA of the CDR3 is TGTGCCAGCAGCGTAGGAAGTAGGGCCGGCGAAAAACTGTTTTTT. Its translation: CASSVGSRAGEKLFF. The gene calls are TRBV9 and TRBJ1-4; no clear D gene. This CDR3 comprises 15 residues. From germline, CDR1 is SGDLS and CDR2 YYNGEE. V lost 0 bases to trimming and J lost 8 bases, with 14 bases between them.

This clonotype was detected a few times. The chain combines TRBV12-3 or TRBV12-4 with TRBJ1-2; D gene uncertain. Deletions cut 3 bases from V and 0 bases from J, with 8 bases between. The CDR3 extends over 14 amino acids. The CDR3 region has the DNA TGTGCCAGCAGTTTTACAAACCCTAACTATGGCTACACCTTC. Translation gives CASSFTNPNYGYTF.

Remarks on this clonotype: A much bigger clone sits one base away, suggesting this may be a read error. The gene calls are TRBV6-2 or TRBV6-3 and TRBJ2-3; maybe TRBD1 (5 bases). V was trimmed by 6 bases and J by 5 bases, leaving 6 bases between them. The CDR3 has 11 residues. Per germline, CDR1 MNHEY and CDR2 SVGEGT. CDR3 coding DNA: TGTGCCAGCAGCAGGGTAGATACGCAGTATTTT. Its translation is CASSRVDTQYF.

V gene TRBV6-5 combines with J gene TRBJ1-1; the D gene is possibly TRBD1 (5 bases). V was trimmed by 0 bases and J by 5 bases, leaving 10 bases between them. Germline assignment: CDR1 MNHEY and CDR2 SVGAGI. This CDR3 is 14 amino acids long. DNA for the CDR3: TGTGCCAGCAGTTACTCTTTCAGGGATACTGAAGCTTTCTTT. Its translation is CASSYSFRDTEAFF.

The V and J genes are TRBV11-2 and TRBJ2-1, with TRBD2 matching 10 bases. CDR3 length: 14 amino acids. Germline CDR1 SGHAT, CDR2 FQNNGV. With V trimmed by 8 bases and J by 3 bases, 4 bases remained unmatched. CDR3 DNA sequence: TGTGCCAGCTGCCTAGCGGGAGACTACAATGAGCAGTTCTTC. Translating gives CASCLAGDYNEQFF.

The chain joins TRBV11-3 to TRBJ2-1, with a possible D match to TRBD1 (6 bases). The CDR3 length is 16 residues. Germline CDR1 reads SGHNT; CDR2 reads YENEEA. V lost 4 bases and J lost 0, with 13 bases in between. The CDR3: CASSSSGASSYNEQFF. The DNA for the CDR3 is TGTGCCAGCAGCTCGTCAGGGGCCAGCTCCTACAATGAGCAGTTCTTC.

This chain uses TRBV5-1 with TRBJ2-7; D is possibly TRBD2 (5 bases). V was shortened by 4 bases and J by 1 base, with 15 bases between the two germline ends. This CDR3 comprises 15 residues. Germline CDR1 and CDR2: SGHRS and YFSETQ. The CDR3 is CASSTRGTRSYEQYF. The CDR3 nucleotides are TGCGCCAGCAGCACCCGGGGAACCAGGTCCTACGAGCAGTACTTC.

This clonotype was observed a single time. The chain carries TRBV7-2 and TRBJ2-1; 11 nucleotides align to TRBD2. The V and J ends lost 1 base and 10 bases, in that order; junction bases with no gene match: 9. The CDR3 loop spans 16 amino acids. Germline loops: CDR1 SGHTA, CDR2 FQGNSA. The DNA of the CDR3 is TGTGCCAGCAGCTTAGGGGATAGCGGGGGGGCATCGGAGCAGTTCTTC. It specifies CASSLGDSGGASEQFF.

This clonotype appeared a few times. CDR3 nucleotides: TGTGCCAGCAGCCAAATCCGGGACTATGGCTACACCTTC. Translation gives CASSQIRDYGYTF. This rearrangement joins TRBV14 to TRBJ1-2; D remains unclear. The CDR3 has 13 amino acids. Between the trimmed V and J ends, which lost 2 bases and 3 bases, there was a span of 7 bases. Germline V gene lookup returns CDR1 SGHDN and CDR2 FVKESK.

This clonotype came up a few times. The J gene is TRBJ2-1, the V gene TRBV12-3 or TRBV12-4, with TRBD1 matching 9 bases. The CDR3 extends over 15 amino acids. V gave up 7 bases and J gave up 4 bases; unmatched junction bases: 8. The CDR3 region is CASTSGQGPYNEQFF. The CDR3 DNA reads TGTGCCAGCACCTCCGGACAGGGGCCGTACAATGAGCAGTTCTTC.

The genes are TRBV11-3 and TRBJ2-1; D perhaps matches TRBD2 (6 bases). Germline CDR1 SGHNT, CDR2 YENEEA. This CDR3 has 15 amino acids. V was shortened by 1 base and J by 7 bases, with 14 bases between the two germline ends. CDR3 nucleotide sequence: TGTGCCAGCAGCTTAGGGACTACTAGAGGGAATGAGCAGTTCTTC. Amino acids: CASSLGTTRGNEQFF.

This clonotype was detected only a few times. This CDR3 reads CASSSEGDNNEQFF. CDR3 sequence (DNA): TGCGCCAGCAGCTCAGAGGGGGACAACAATGAGCAGTTCTTC. The chain uses TRBV5-1 and TRBJ2-1; D is possibly TRBD1 (6 bases). The ends were cut back, 3 bases at V and 5 bases at J, with 12 bases in the middle. CDR3 length: 14 residues. Germline V lookup: CDR1 SGHRS, CDR2 YFSETQ.

J is TRBJ2-7 and V is TRBV5-1, with 7 bases identical to TRBD1. CDR1 and CDR2 from the germline V gene are SGHRS and YFSETQ. This CDR3 has 15 amino acids. V lost 5 bases and J lost 6; bases outside the gene matches: 14. The CDR3 sequence is CASRAKQGFQGEQYF. For the CDR3, the DNA is TGCGCCAGCAGAGCAAAACAGGGGTTTCAAGGCGAGCAGTACTTC. Based on the CDR3 plus reference TRBV5-1 and TRBJ2-7, the full variable domain is KAGVTQTPRYLIKTRGQQVTLSCSPISGHRSVSWYQQTPGQGLQFLFEYFSETQRNKGNFPGRFSGRQFSNSRSEMNVSTLELGDSALYLCASRAKQGFQGEQYFGPGTRLTVT.

This clonotype was counted only a few times. The chain combines TRBV20-1 with TRBJ2-4; tentative D call: TRBD1 (7 bases). This CDR3 is 14 amino acids long. The V gene lost 5 bases and the J gene lost 4 bases, with 15 bases spanning the gap. Germline V gene lookup returns CDR1 DFQATT and CDR2 SNEGSKA (reference sequence). This CDR3 reads CSARGTVHKNIQYF. DNA for the CDR3: TGCAGTGCTCGGGGGACAGTCCATAAAAACATTCAGTACTTC.